Shown below are 25 T cell receptor beta chains from a single sample sequenced in a study of shared clonotypes between healthy human individuals. TCRdb's copy holds only in-frame clones and misses some; the assay was immunoSEQ multiplex PCR. The table lists about 600,000 clones, more than 95% of them singletons. Sequenced material: naive CD4+ T cells sorted from blood. Subset indicated: CD45RA+ positively selected. These receptors all stem from a woman between 25 and 40 years old in good health.

For this clone: Other DNA sequences in this sample translate to the same CDR3. The chain carries TRBV6-1 and TRBJ1-2, with D uncertain. CDR1 and CDR2 from the germline V gene are MNHNS and SASEGT. The CDR3 covers 12 residues. Between the trimmed V and J ends, which lost 4 bases and 2 bases, there was a span of 5 bases. CDR3 sequence (DNA): TGTGCCAGCAGTGTGGGCAACTATGGCTACACCTTC. Protein product: CASSVGNYGYTF.

The chain carries TRBV27 and TRBJ1-3; D is unclear. This CDR3 comprises 15 residues. V dropped 3 bases and J dropped 2 bases, with 11 bases sitting between them. Germline-derived CDR1 and CDR2 are MNHEY and SMNVEV (reference sequence). CDR3 loop: CASSLSRLAGNTIYF. CDR3 sequence (DNA): TGTGCCAGCAGTTTGTCGCGGCTGGCTGGAAACACCATATATTTT.

The chain is built from TRBV5-1 and TRBJ2-7, with 10 positions matching TRBD2. Germline CDR1 is SGHRS and CDR2 is YFSETQ. The CDR3 has 15 residues. Losses at the gene ends were 2 bases for V and 5 bases for J; bases not matched to a gene: 7. DNA of the CDR3: TGCGCCAGCAGCTTCGGGACTAGCGTTTCACACGAGCAGTACTTC. Protein product: CASSFGTSVSHEQYF. The full variable domain, rest sourced from reference TRBV5-1 and TRBJ2-7, is KAGVTQTPRYLIKTRGQQVTLSCSPISGHRSVSWYQQTPGQGLQFLFEYFSETQRNKGNFPGRFSGRQFSNSRSEMNVSTLELGDSALYLCASSFGTSVSHEQYFGPGTRLTVT.

The J gene is TRBJ2-5, the V gene TRBV10-3, with D possibly called TRBD1 or TRBD2 (5 bases each). Trimming took off 0 bases at V and 5 bases at J, with 10 bases between the two ends. The CDR3 is made up of 14 amino acids. The germline V gene encodes CDR1 ENHRY and CDR2 SYGVKD. CDR3 sequence (DNA): TGTGCCATCAGTGAGTCAGGGGAGAGGGAGACCCAGTACTTC. Residues: CAISESGERETQYF.

The chain couples TRBV5-1 to TRBJ1-1, with D possibly matching TRBD1 (6 bases). Germline V gene lookup returns CDR1 SGHRS and CDR2 YFSETQ. This CDR3 is built from 16 residues. V was cut by 3 bases and J by 0 bases, with 15 bases left in between. The CDR3 loop is CASSSDRVGLNTEAFF. In DNA form, the CDR3 reads TGCGCCAGCAGCTCGGACAGAGTTGGCCTGAACACTGAAGCTTTCTTT.

This chain connects TRBV11-2 to TRBJ1-2; D ambiguous. CDR3 length: 14 amino acids. Germline lookup yields CDR1 SGHAT and CDR2 FQNNGV. V lost 7 bases and J lost 6, with 18 bases in between. The CDR3: CASNPGPLSHGYTF. The CDR3 coding sequence is TGTGCCAGCAACCCTGGGCCCCTTAGCCATGGCTACACCTTC.

V usage is TRBV11-2 and J usage is TRBJ2-7, with D tentatively TRBD1 (5 bases). The germline gives CDR1 SGHAT, CDR2 FQNNGV. The ends were cut back, 0 bases at V and 2 bases at J, with 17 bases in the middle. This CDR3 contains 17 residues. CDR3 protein: CASSLDLSGRATYEQYF. CDR3 DNA sequence: TGTGCCAGCAGCTTAGATCTTTCGGGCAGGGCTACCTACGAGCAGTACTTC.

The chain carries TRBV5-8 and TRBJ1-5; D may be TRBD1 (5 bases). The ends were cut back, 2 bases at V and 5 bases at J, with 5 bases in the middle. The CDR3 loop spans 12 amino acids. The V gene's germline CDR1 is SGHTS and CDR2 YDEGEE. CDR3 protein: CASSFRDQPQHF. CDR3 bases: TGTGCCAGCAGCTTCAGGGATCAGCCCCAGCATTTT.

This clone was observed once. The sample has other DNA sequences that encode this CDR3 too. The chain couples TRBV5-4 to TRBJ2-1; 9 positions match TRBD2. Germline loops: CDR1 SGHNT, CDR2 YYREEE (reference sequence). This CDR3 is 16 amino acids long. V was clipped by 0 bases and J by 4 bases; unmatched bases: 5. The CDR3 reads CASSLAGTSSYNEQFF. The DNA for the CDR3 is TGTGCCAGCAGCTTGGCCGGGACTAGCAGTTACAATGAGCAGTTCTTC.

This chain joins TRBV7-9 and TRBJ1-1; tentatively, D is TRBD1 (6 bases). The CDR3 runs to 14 residues. CDR1 is SEHNR and CDR2 is FQNEAQ in the germline V gene (reference sequence). The germline V and J ends were trimmed by 5 bases and 1 base, with 11 bases remaining between them. DNA of the CDR3: TGTGCCAGCAGCGCGGGACAAAAGAACACTGAAGCTTTCTTT. This sequence encodes CASSAGQKNTEAFF.

A remark on this clone: Other nucleotide sequences from this sample produce the same CDR3. This rearrangement joins TRBV28 to TRBJ1-5; D is unresolved. This CDR3 has 13 amino acids. Germline assignment: CDR1 MDHEN and CDR2 SYDVKM. The V end lost 5 bases, the J end lost 3 bases, and 8 bases lay between the germline ends. The CDR3 here is CASSRDSNQPQHF. DNA for the CDR3: TGTGCCAGCAGTCGCGATTCCAATCAGCCCCAGCATTTT.

For the CDR3, the DNA is TGTGCCAGCAGACCTATTGGGGAGGGAGGCACAGATACGCAGTATTTT. Translation gives CASRPIGEGGTDTQYF. The V call is TRBV28, the J call TRBJ2-3; 7 nucleotides match TRBD2. The germline V gene encodes CDR1 MDHEN and CDR2 SYDVKM. CDR3 size: 16 residues. Losses at the gene ends were 6 bases for V and 1 base for J; bases not matched to a gene: 10.

The chain employs TRBV11-2 and TRBJ1-3, with D hard to call. This CDR3 is built from 15 residues. V was trimmed by 5 bases and J by 0 bases, leaving 11 bases between them. Per the germline V gene, CDR1 is SGHAT and CDR2 is FQNNGV. DNA of the CDR3: TGTGCCAGCAGCCGTCATATCGACTCTGGAAACACCATATATTTT. Encoded protein: CASSRHIDSGNTIYF. The whole variable domain, filled in from reference TRBV11-2 and TRBJ1-3, reads EAGVAQSPRYKIIEKRQSVAFWCNPISGHATLYWYQQILGQGPKLLIQFQNNGVVDDSQLPKDRFSAERLKGVDSTLKIQPAKLEDSAVYLCASSRHIDSGNTIYFGEGSWLTVV.

The CDR3 here is CAISESVDRQNTEAFF. Written as DNA, the CDR3 is TGTGCCATCAGTGAGTCTGTAGACAGACAGAACACTGAAGCTTTCTTT. This chain links TRBV10-3 with TRBJ1-1; D might be TRBD1 (5 bases). CDR3 length: 16 residues. Germline assignment: CDR1 ENHRY and CDR2 SYGVKD. V was clipped by 0 bases and J by 1 base, with 12 bases between them.

The chain combines TRBV19 with TRBJ2-1; TRBD1 matches 9 bases. Trimming cost V 5 bases and J 6 bases; bases outside gene matches: 8. CDR1 LNHDA and CDR2 SQIVND come from the germline V gene (reference sequence). The CDR3 is 15 amino acids. CDR3 bases: TGTGCCAGTAGTTTATCCGGGACAGGGTTCAATGAGCAGTTCTTC. It encodes CASSLSGTGFNEQFF.

This clone was seen just once. The CDR3 coding sequence is TGTGCCAGCAGTTTCTTTGGCGGGCGAAATGAGCAGTTCTTC. It codes for CASSFFGGRNEQFF. The gene calls are TRBV27 and TRBJ2-1; TRBD2 is a possible D gene (5 bases). Germline values: CDR1 MNHEY, CDR2 SMNVEV (reference sequence). Between the trimmed V and J ends, which lost 3 bases and 7 bases, there was a span of 13 bases. This CDR3 region has 14 residues.

The chain combines TRBV28 with TRBJ1-4; 7 nucleotides match TRBD1. Germline V CDR1 and CDR2: MDHEN, SYDVKM. Unmatched junction bases numbered 7, after V lost 3 bases and J lost 3 bases. The CDR3 totals 16 residues. The CDR3 reads CASSFQLQGSNEKLFF. CDR3 sequence (DNA): TGTGCCAGCAGTTTTCAGTTACAGGGGTCTAATGAAAAACTGTTTTTT.

The rearrangement joins TRBV6-1 to TRBJ2-1, with TRBD1 matching 7 bases. With V trimmed by 3 bases and J by 8 bases, 10 bases remained unmatched. Germline V gives CDR1 MNHNS, CDR2 SASEGT. The CDR3 is 15 amino acids. The chain's CDR3 is CASSDPDRVIDEQFF. The DNA of the CDR3 is TGTGCCAGCAGTGACCCCGACAGGGTAATCGATGAGCAGTTCTTC.

The V gene is TRBV5-1, the J gene TRBJ2-2; the D gene could be TRBD1 or TRBD2 (5 bases each). Trimming pared 4 bases from V and 6 bases from J, leaving 19 bases between. The CDR3 spans 16 residues. Germline V CDR1 and CDR2: SGHRS, YFSETQ. The CDR3 coding sequence is TGCGCCAGCAGCCTACCCAGACTGGGGGACCCCGGGGAGCTGTTTTTT. This sequence encodes CASSLPRLGDPGELFF.

The V gene is TRBV6-5, the J gene TRBJ2-3, with D perhaps given as TRBD1 or TRBD2 (5 bases each). CDR3 length: 14 residues. The V gene lost 5 bases and the J gene lost 0 bases, with 9 bases spanning the gap. CDR1 is MNHEY, CDR2 SVGAGI, per germline. The CDR3 region has the DNA TGTGCCAGCAGTAGGGACCGAAGCACAGATACGCAGTATTTT. This encodes CASSRDRSTDTQYF.

The chain recombines TRBV7-6 with TRBJ2-2, with a possible D match to TRBD2 (6 bases). CDR3 length: 16 residues. V lost 2 bases to trimming and J lost 2 bases, with 12 bases between them. Per germline, CDR1 SGHVS and CDR2 FNYEAQ. DNA for the CDR3: TGTGCCAGCAGCTTACACGGGAGTCTAAACACCGGGGAGCTGTTTTTT. Encoded protein: CASSLHGSLNTGELFF.

In the case of this clone: The sample holds other DNA sequences that translate to the same CDR3. The chain combines TRBV7-9 with TRBJ2-1; TRBD2 agrees at 8 bases. The ends lost 5 bases at V and 1 base at J; junction bases unmatched: 4. The CDR3 is 15 residues long. Germline CDR1 and CDR2: SEHNR and FQNEAQ (reference sequence). The CDR3 sequence: CASSRSGSSYNEQFF. CDR3 nucleotides: TGTGCCAGCAGCCGAAGCGGGAGTTCCTACAATGAGCAGTTCTTC.

This chain connects TRBV4-2 to TRBJ2-5; D gene ambiguous. Germline V gene lookup returns CDR1 LGHNA and CDR2 YNFKEQ. The CDR3 length is 13 residues. Trimming took off 0 bases at V and 2 bases at J, with 4 bases between the two ends. This CDR3 reads CASSQDWQETQYF. As DNA, the CDR3 is TGTGCCAGCAGCCAAGATTGGCAAGAGACCCAGTACTTC.

The J gene is TRBJ1-1, the V gene TRBV5-1; no firm D call. The length of the CDR3 is 15 residues. CDR1 is SGHRS, CDR2 YFSETQ, per germline. V was pared by 1 base and J by 6 bases, with 16 bases between. The CDR3 loop reads CASSLFSQVDAEAFF. Here the CDR3 DNA reads TGCGCCAGCAGCTTGTTCAGCCAGGTCGACGCTGAAGCTTTCTTT.

Details on this clone: This sample also contains other DNA sequences that code for the same CDR3. This chain joins TRBV27 and TRBJ2-7; D gene unclear. Germline lookup yields CDR1 MNHEY and CDR2 SMNVEV (reference sequence). Trimming took off 3 bases at V and 3 bases at J, with 3 bases between the two ends. This CDR3 is built from 11 residues. This chain's CDR3 is CASSLGYEQYF. The CDR3 coding sequence is TGTGCCAGCAGTTTGGGCTACGAGCAGTACTTC.